These 2 T cell receptor beta chains were all obtained from the same sample, sequenced in a study of beta chain features in type 1 diabetes. cDNA synthesis used the whole RNA isolate, giving expressed TCRB sequences. Method: immunoSEQ multiplex PCR; TCRdb's copy keeps in-frame clones and lacks some. The sample contains around 690,000 clones, 9.5% to 15% of which appear only once. Findings and limits, study-wide: TCRB CDR3s from Type 1 diabetes patients were moderately but significantly shorter in all four CD4+ subsets.

These receptors are not linked to any known antigen. The sequenced sample was naive CD4+ T cells from blood. These receptor sequences come from a man aged 25 to 40 with type 1 diabetes.

The chain couples TRBV6-1 to TRBJ2-3; D ambiguous. Germline-derived CDR1 and CDR2 are MNHNS and SASEGT. Deletions cut 8 bases from V and 0 bases from J, with 12 bases between. The CDR3 has 14 amino acids. Here the CDR3 DNA reads TGTGCCAGCGGAAGACGAGATAGCACAGATACGCAGTATTTT. Its protein product is CASGRRDSTDTQYF.

This clone appeared a few times. J is TRBJ2-5 and V is TRBV5-1, with 10 nucleotides matching TRBD2. The CDR3 spans 15 residues. With 0 bases clipped from V and 5 bases from J, the junction kept 4 bases outside the gene matches. Per germline, CDR1 SGHRS and CDR2 YFSETQ. CDR3 nucleotide sequence: TGCGCCAGCAGCTTGGCCGGGACTAGCGAGGAGACCCAGTACTTC. Translation: CASSLAGTSEETQYF.